These 3 T cell receptor beta chains share one sample of origin, sequenced in a study of response to subunit inactivated influenza vaccine. TCRdb reanalysed the RT-PCR reads using MiXCR and keeps one entry per CDR3 protein. The profile covers a few hundred thousand distinct CDR3 sequences, with roughly 15% appearing a single time and more than 9.5% taken by the ten largest. This material consisted of PBMCs from blood, taken less than 13 days after vaccination. The receptor set was obtained from a man aged 45-65 years who received an inactivated influenza vaccine.

This clonotype occurred a few times. The genes are TRBV7-9 and TRBJ1-6, with a weak D call TRBD1 (6 bases). The germline V gene has CDR1 SEHNR and CDR2 FQNEAQ (reference sequence). The CDR3 spans 16 residues. Trimming stripped 1 base from V and 8 bases from J, with 15 bases between. CDR3 residues: CASSLGHRGQDSPLHF. In DNA form, the CDR3 reads TGTGCCAGCAGCTTAGGTCACCGGGGGCAGGATTCACCCCTCCACTTT. Using reference TRBV7-9 and TRBJ1-6 for the parts outside the CDR3, the full variable domain is DTGVSQNPRHKITKRGQNVTFRCDPISEHNRLYWYRQTLGQGPEFLTYFQNEAQLEKSRLLSDRFSAERPKGSFSTLEIQRTEQGDSAMYLCASSLGHRGQDSPLHFGNGTRLTVT.

This clonotype was picked up many times. The junction and the germline gene differ at one end; a read error may be behind it. The CDR3 nucleotides are TGTGCCAGCAGTCCCGGACTAGCGGGAACCGGGGAGCTGTTTTTT. Encoded protein: CASSPGLAGTGELFF. The J gene is TRBJ2-2, the V gene TRBV5-1; 12 bases agree with TRBD2. The CDR3 contains 15 residues. From germline, CDR1 is SGHRS and CDR2 YFSETQ.

This clonotype was detected only a few times. This chain links TRBV24-1 with TRBJ2-2; 9 nucleotides match TRBD1. V trimming: 7 bases; J trimming: 5 bases; junction bases outside the gene matches: 1. The CDR3 contains 13 residues. The germline gives CDR1 KGHDR, CDR2 SFDVKD. The CDR3 region has the DNA TGTGCCACCAGGACAGGGGGGACCGGGGAGCTGTTTTTT. Amino acids: CATRTGGTGELFF.